This note documents a single T cell receptor (beta chain) sequence. Antigen: not known. Produced via immunoSEQ multiplex PCR; TCRdb's table is partial and in-frame only. The sample includes approximately 8,200 clones, just over 85% of them seen just once. The data originate from a study of OX40 agonist ivuxolimab in advanced cancers. Study summary: Participants, 75% to 85% male, averaged about 59 years of age, ranging from roughly 20 to 80.

The CDR3 loop spans 16 amino acids. The V end lost 3 bases, the J end lost 4 bases, and 17 bases lay between the germline ends. Per the germline V gene, CDR1 is SGDLS and CDR2 is YYNGEE. Points from the study as a whole: At doses 0.1 to 3.0 mg/kg, CD4+ and CD8+ clones expanded.

The receptor was isolated from an adult with an advanced solid tumor such as melanoma, head and neck, liver or kidney cancer. Sequenced here: CD4+ or CD8+ T cells sorted from blood, sampled in a trial of the OX40 agonist ivuxolimab. J is TRBJ1-3 and V is TRBV9; D unclear. CDR3 protein: CASSGKGAPLGNTIYF. The DNA for the CDR3 is TGTGCCAGCAGCGGGAAAGGAGCCCCGCTGGGAAACACCATATATTTT. Full variable domain (remainder filled in from reference TRBV9 and TRBJ1-3): DSGVTQTPKHLITATGQRVTLRCSPRSGDLSVYWYQQSLDQGLQFLIQYYNGEERAKGNILERFSAQQFPDLHSELNLSSLELGDSALYFCASSGKGAPLGNTIYFGEGSWLTVV.